Listed below are T cell receptor beta chains from one sample, sequenced in a study of blood T cells in healthy people across ages. TCRdb itself ran the 5' RACE reads through MiXCR, one entry per CDR3 protein. This sample has 850,000 to 1,100,000 distinct CDR3 sequences, with around two fifths found just once. Sequences were obtained from blood. The receptors shown here come from a man between 18 and 35 years old in good health. Each CDR3 is given with its conserved first and last residue. The D gene is left open where the match is weak. Clone size appears in some rows only: once, few, many, or a class for an expanded clone.

18 | once | TRBJ1-1 | . | TRBV4-1 | CASSQFLGIPLTNTEAFF | TGCGCCAGCAGCCAATTTTTAGGGATTCCTTTAACGAACACTGAAGCTTTCTTT
16 | . | TRBJ1-5 | . | TRBV28 | CASSLEGGRGNQPQHF | TGTGCCAGCAGTTTAGAAGGGGGTCGTGGCAATCAGCCCCAGCATTTT
19 | . | TRBJ2-3 | . | TRBV4-2 | CASSQDEASDGTSTDTQYF | TGTGCCAGCAGCCAAGATGAGGCTAGCGATGGGACTAGCACAGATACGCAGTATTTT
14 | . | TRBJ1-3 | . | TRBV2 | CASRQVSSGNTIYF | TGTGCCAGCCGACAGGTCAGCTCTGGAAACACCATATATTTT
14 | . | TRBJ2-1 | . | TRBV20-1 | CSASEESSYNEQFF | TGCAGTGCTAGCGAGGAGAGCTCCTACAATGAGCAGTTCTTC
13 | few | TRBJ2-1 | . | TRBV2 | CASSAEQGNEQFF | TGTGCCAGCAGTGCGGAACAGGGAAATGAGCAGTTCTTC
15 | few | TRBJ2-6 | . | TRBV20-1 | CSAMRRTSGANVLTF | TGCAGTGCTATGAGGAGAACTTCTGGGGCCAACGTCCTGACTTTC
18 | . | TRBJ2-2 | TRBD1 | TRBV4-3 | CASSQDSVGQGRPGELFF | TGCGCCAGCAGCCAAGATTCGGTGGGACAGGGGAGACCCGGGGAGCTGTTTTTT
15 | . | TRBJ2-3 | . | TRBV5-1 | CASSLGGSYTDTQYF | TGCGCCAGCAGCTTGGGCGGTTCCTACACAGATACGCAGTATTTT
12 | . | TRBJ2-2 | . | TRBV14 | CASSLGGWELFF | TGTGCCAGCAGCCTCGGAGGATGGGAGCTGTTTTTT
14 | few | TRBJ1-1 | . | TRBV7-2 | CASSPQSVDTEAFF | TGTGCCAGCAGCCCACAGAGTGTTGACACTGAAGCTTTCTTT
16 | few | TRBJ1-5 | . | TRBV7-9 | CASSLATGGSNQPQHF | TGTGCCAGCAGCTTAGCGACAGGCGGAAGCAATCAGCCCCAGCATTTT
16 | few | TRBJ2-1 | . | TRBV6-5 | CASSYLDPTSYNEQFF | TGTGCCAGCAGTTACTTGGACCCGACCTCCTACAATGAGCAGTTCTTC
15 | . | TRBJ2-1 | TRBD1 | TRBV20-1 | CSARTPGQVYNEQFF | TGCAGTGCTCGAACACCGGGACAGGTCTACAATGAGCAGTTCTTC
12 | few | TRBJ2-7 | TRBD1 | TRBV20-1 | CSARQGIYEQYF | TGCAGTGCGCGACAGGGTATATACGAGCAGTACTTC
15 | many | TRBJ2-7 | . | TRBV4-3 | CASSQVGLGAYEQYF | TGCGCCAGCAGCCAAGTGGGATTGGGGGCCTACGAGCAGTACTTC
14 | . | TRBJ2-7 | TRBD1 | TRBV6-6 | CASSYTGGPSEQYF | TGTGCCAGCAGTTACACAGGGGGGCCCAGTGAGCAGTACTTC
12 | . | TRBJ2-4 | . | TRBV29-1 | CSVELTKNIQYF | TGCAGCGTTGAGCTAACCAAAAACATTCAGTACTTC
15 | many | TRBJ2-1 | TRBD1 | TRBV4-2 | CASSRDRDSYNEQFF | TGTGCCAGCAGCCGAGACAGGGACTCCTACAATGAGCAGTTCTTC
14 | . | TRBJ1-1 | . | TRBV25-1 | CASSPVRGVTEAFF | TGTGCCAGCAGCCCTGTAAGGGGGGTCACTGAAGCTTTCTTT
13 | many | TRBJ2-3 | . | TRBV10-3 | CAISAQGADTQYF | TGTGCCATCAGTGCCCAGGGTGCAGATACGCAGTATTTT
17 | . | TRBJ2-6 | . | TRBV4-2 | CASSHTGTDSGANVLTF | TGTGCCAGCAGCCATACCGGGACTGACTCTGGGGCCAACGTCCTGACTTTC
13 | . | TRBJ2-1 | . | TRBV20-1 | CSAPPGLYNEQFF | TGCAGTGCTCCTCCGGGACTGTACAATGAGCAGTTCTTC
14 | . | TRBJ2-5 | . | TRBV7-2 | CASSLVTNGDLQYF | TGTGCCAGCAGCTTAGTTACGAACGGTGACCTCCAGTACTTC
17 | few | TRBJ2-7 | . | TRBV5-1 | CASSLGAIGDFPYEQYF | TGCGCCAGCAGCTTGGGGGCGATTGGGGATTTTCCCTACGAGCAGTACTTC
13 | many | TRBJ2-7 | . | TRBV20-1 | CSARSVPSYEQYF | TGCAGTGCGCGCAGCGTCCCATCCTACGAGCAGTACTTC
14 | once | TRBJ1-1 | . | TRBV12-3/TRBV12-4 | CASSLAAGSLRAFF | TGTGCCAGCAGTTTAGCGGCAGGGAGCCTTAGGGCTTTCTTT
15 | . | TRBJ1-2 | . | TRBV25-1 | CASSGSASRGYGYTF | TGTGCCAGCAGTGGGAGTGCGTCCAGGGGCTATGGCTACACCTTC
13 | once | TRBJ2-1 | . | TRBV3-1 | CTSGQVLRGEQFF | TGTACCAGCGGCCAAGTATTGCGGGGTGAGCAGTTCTTC
13 | many | TRBJ1-5 | TRBD1 | TRBV20-1 | CSAGQGSNQPQHF | TGCAGTGCTGGACAGGGCAGCAATCAGCCCCAGCATTTT
14 | few | TRBJ2-5 | . | TRBV28 | CASSFSVTGKTQYF | TGTGCCAGCAGTTTCTCAGTTACGGGAAAGACCCAGTACTTC
13 | many | TRBJ2-1 | TRBD1 | TRBV3-1 | CASSLQGRNEQFF | TGTGCCAGCAGCCTACAGGGGCGGAATGAGCAGTTCTTC
15 | few | TRBJ2-4 | . | TRBV7-2 | CASSLPSGAKNIQYF | TGTGCCAGCAGCTTACCATCAGGAGCCAAAAACATTCAGTACTTC
17 | few | TRBJ1-5 | TRBD1 | TRBV7-9 | CASSSLTGEGFNQPQHF | TGTGCCAGCAGCTCCCTGACAGGGGAAGGTTTCAATCAGCCCCAGCATTTT
14 | . | TRBJ1-4 | . | TRBV7-2 | CASSREFSNEKLFF | TGTGCCAGCAGCCGGGAGTTCAGTAATGAAAAACTGTTTTTT
15 | . | TRBJ1-4 | . | TRBV7-9 | CASTDPSATNEKLFF | TGTGCCAGCACCGACCCTTCCGCAACTAATGAAAAACTGTTTTTT
13 | few | TRBJ2-7 | . | TRBV12-3/TRBV12-4 | CASSIGRDNEQYF | TGTGCCAGCAGTATAGGACGGGACAATGAGCAGTACTTC
15 | . | TRBJ1-2 | . | TRBV14 | CASSQGWGGRYGYTF | TGTGCCAGCAGCCAAGGTTGGGGAGGAAGATATGGCTACACCTTC
14 | . | TRBJ2-3 | . | TRBV6-6 | CASSYRQGEDTQYF | TGTGCCAGCAGTTACAGGCAGGGTGAGGATACGCAGTATTTT
15 | . | TRBJ1-5 | TRBD1 | TRBV6-2/TRBV6-3 | CASSYSGGSSQPQHF | TGTGCCAGCAGTTACTCAGGGGGCTCTAGTCAGCCCCAGCATTTT
13 | . | TRBJ2-7 | . | TRBV2 | CASIVGGTNEQYF | TGTGCCAGCATCGTGGGGGGAACCAATGAGCAGTACTTC